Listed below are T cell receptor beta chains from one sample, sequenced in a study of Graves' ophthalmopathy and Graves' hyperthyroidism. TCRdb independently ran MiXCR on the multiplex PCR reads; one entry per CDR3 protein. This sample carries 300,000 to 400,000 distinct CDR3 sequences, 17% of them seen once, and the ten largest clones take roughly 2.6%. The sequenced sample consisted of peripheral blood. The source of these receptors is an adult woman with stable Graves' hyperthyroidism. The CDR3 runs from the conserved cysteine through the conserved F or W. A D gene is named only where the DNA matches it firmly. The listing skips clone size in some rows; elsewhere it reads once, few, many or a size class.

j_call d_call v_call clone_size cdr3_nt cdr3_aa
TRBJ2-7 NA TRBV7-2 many TGTGCCAGCAGCCCAACCGGGACACTAGTTTACGAGCAGTACTTC CASSPTGTLVYEQYF
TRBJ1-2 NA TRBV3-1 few TGTGCCAGCAGCCCATCATCACAAAGGTTCAACTATGGCTACACCTTC CASSPSSQRFNYGYTF
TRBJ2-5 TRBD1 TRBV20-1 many TGCAGTGCTAGAGATTATTCAGCGGGGACAGGGGAGGCCCAGTACTTC CSARDYSAGTGEAQYF
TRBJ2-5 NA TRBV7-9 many TGTGCCAGCAGCTTACAGCGTCAAGAGACCCAGTACTTC CASSLQRQETQYF
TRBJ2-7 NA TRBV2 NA TGTGCCAGCAGGCGGGCTTACTACGAGCAGTACTTC CASRRAYYEQYF
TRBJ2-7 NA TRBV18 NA TGTGCCGGCTCACCAACAAGAGACGAGCAGTACTTC CAGSPTRDEQYF
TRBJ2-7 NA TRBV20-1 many TGCAGTGCTAGAGAGCCCCTTCGCATTGGGTACGAGCAGTACTTC CSAREPLRIGYEQYF
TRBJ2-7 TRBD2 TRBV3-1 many TGTGCCAGCAGTTTAAGCGGGAGGGCCAGCGAGCAGTACTTC CASSLSGRASEQYF
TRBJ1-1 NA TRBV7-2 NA TGTGCCAGCAGGTTCAGACAGGAGACTGAAGCTTTCTTT CASRFRQETEAFF
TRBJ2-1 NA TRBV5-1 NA TGCGCCAGCAGCTTGGGAGTGCTTTTAAATGAGAAGTTCTTC CASSLGVLLNEKFF
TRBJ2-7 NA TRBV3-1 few TGTGCCAGCAGCCGATCTAGTGGGGGCGAGCAGTACTTC CASSRSSGGEQYF
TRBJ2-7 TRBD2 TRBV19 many TGTGCCAGTACCCCACTTTGCTCCCGGGGACTAGCGGGATTTGCCTACGAGCAGTACTTC CASTPLCSRGLAGFAYEQYF
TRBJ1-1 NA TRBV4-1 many TGCGCCAGCAGCCAAGATATAAGGGGCTACGACACTGAAGCTTTCTTT CASSQDIRGYDTEAFF
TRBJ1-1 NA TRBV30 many TGTGCCTGGAGCCCATCGAGGACTGAAGCTTTCTTT CAWSPSRTEAFF
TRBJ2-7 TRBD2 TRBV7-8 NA TGTGCCAGCAGCTCTGCGGGAGCGGGCCTCTACGAGCAGTACTTC CASSSAGAGLYEQYF
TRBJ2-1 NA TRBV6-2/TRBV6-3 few TGTGCCAGCAGATCCAATCTAGGAAATGAGCAGTTCTTC CASRSNLGNEQFF
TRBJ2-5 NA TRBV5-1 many TGCGCCAGCAGCTTGTTGTCAGAGACCCAGTACTTC CASSLLSETQYF
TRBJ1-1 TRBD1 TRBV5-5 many TGTGCCAGCAGCAGGGACAGGGTCACTGAAACTTTCTTT CASSRDRVTETFF
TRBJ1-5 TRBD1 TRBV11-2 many TGTGCCAGCAGCAACCGGGACAGGGGCTTCCATCAGCCCCAGCATTTT CASSNRDRGFHQPQHF
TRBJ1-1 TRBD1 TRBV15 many TGTGCCACCAGCAGGGAAACAGGGGCCATTTGGAACACTGAAGCTTTCTTT CATSRETGAIWNTEAFF
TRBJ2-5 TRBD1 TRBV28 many TGTGCCAGCAGTTCTCCCCGGGACAGGGTACAAGAGACCCAGTACTTC CASSSPRDRVQETQYF
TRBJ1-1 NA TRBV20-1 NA TGCAGTGCTACCCTGCGCCGGGAAAACACTGAAGCTTTCTTT CSATLRRENTEAFF
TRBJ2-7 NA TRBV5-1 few TGCGCCAGCAGCTCCGGGGAGCGATTCGAGCAGTACTTC CASSSGERFEQYF
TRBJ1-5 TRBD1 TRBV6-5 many TGTGCCAGCAGTTACTCTCGGGACAGGGGTAAACAGCCCCAGCATTTT CASSYSRDRGKQPQHF
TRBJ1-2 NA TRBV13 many TGTGCCAGTACTCAGGGGACACCCTATGGCTACACCTTC CASTQGTPYGYTF
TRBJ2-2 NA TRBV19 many TGTGCCAGTACCCTAGGGACGGCAAACACCGGGGAGCTGTTTTTT CASTLGTANTGELFF
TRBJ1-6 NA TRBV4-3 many TGCGCCAGCAGCCAAACCGGGAATTCACCCCTCCACTTT CASSQTGNSPLHF
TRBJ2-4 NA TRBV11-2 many TGTGCCAGCGGTCCGCAGGGTGCCAAAAACATTCAGTACTTC CASGPQGAKNIQYF
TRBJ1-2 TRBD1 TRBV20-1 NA TGCAGTGCCGTAGACAGGGGTGGATATGGCTACACCTTC CSAVDRGGYGYTF
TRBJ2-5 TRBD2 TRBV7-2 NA TGTGCCAGCAGCTTAGGGACTAGCGGGAGGGAGACCCAGTACTTC CASSLGTSGRETQYF
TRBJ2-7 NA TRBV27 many TGTGCCAGCAGGCTTGAGGGGAGCTCCTACGAGCAGTACTTC CASRLEGSSYEQYF
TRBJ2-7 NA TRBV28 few TGTGCCGGCAGCCTCTGGGGCTCGGGGGGCGGCGAGCAGTACTTC CAGSLWGSGGGEQYF
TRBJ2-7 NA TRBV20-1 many TGCAGTGCTTCCCACGGGACTCGAACCTCCTACGAGCAGTACTTC CSASHGTRTSYEQYF
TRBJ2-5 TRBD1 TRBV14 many TGTGCCAGCAGCCAAGGGACAGGAAGGGGGGAGACCCAGTACTTC CASSQGTGRGETQYF
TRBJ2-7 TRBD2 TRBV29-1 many TGCAGCGTTTCCGGGACTAGCGGGAAGACGGGCTACGAGCAGTACTTC CSVSGTSGKTGYEQYF
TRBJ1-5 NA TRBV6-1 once TGTGCCAGCGTGGATCGAAGCAATCAGCCCCAGCATTTT CASVDRSNQPQHF
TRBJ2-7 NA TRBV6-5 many TGTGCCAGCAGTTACCCCCCCGCCTACGAGCAGTACTTC CASSYPPAYEQYF
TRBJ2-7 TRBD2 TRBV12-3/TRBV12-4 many TGTGCCAGCAGTTTCACTAGCGGGAGACTGTACGAGCAGTACTTC CASSFTSGRLYEQYF
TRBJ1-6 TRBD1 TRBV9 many TGTGCCAGCAGCGTAGAGACAGGGCTGGGTTCACCCCTCCACTTT CASSVETGLGSPLHF
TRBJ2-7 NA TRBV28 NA TGTGCCAGCAGTCATTCGAGGGGGCGGGAGTCCTACGAGCAGTACTTC CASSHSRGRESYEQYF
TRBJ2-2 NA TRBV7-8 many TGTGCCGGAACACGGACCGGGGAGCTGTTTTTT CAGTRTGELFF
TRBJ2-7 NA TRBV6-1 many TGTGCCAGCAAGGTGAATATCTACGAGCAGTACTTC CASKVNIYEQYF
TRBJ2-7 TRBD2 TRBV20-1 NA TGCAGCCATCGGACTAGCGGGATTACCTACGAGCAGTACTTC CSHRTSGITYEQYF
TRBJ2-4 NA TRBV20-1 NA TGCAGTGCTACAATGACGGTAGCCAAAAACATTCAGTACTTC CSATMTVAKNIQYF
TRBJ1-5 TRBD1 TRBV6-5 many TGTGCCAGCAGTTACTTTCCGGGACAGGGCAATCAGCCCCAGCATTTT CASSYFPGQGNQPQHF
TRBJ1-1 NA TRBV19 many TGTGCCAGTAGTAGGGCAAGCATGAACACTGAAGCTTTCTTT CASSRASMNTEAFF
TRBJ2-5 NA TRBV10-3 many TGTGCCATCAGTGCTTCCAGGTTGGAGACCCAGTACTTC CAISASRLETQYF
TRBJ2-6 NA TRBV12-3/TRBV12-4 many TGTGCCAGCAGTTTAGGAGGGGCCTCTGGGGCCAACGTCCTGACTTTC CASSLGGASGANVLTF
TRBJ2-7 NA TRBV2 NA TGTGCCAGCAGTGTAGAACAACAAGGGTCCGTTTTCTACGAGCAGTACTTC CASSVEQQGSVFYEQYF